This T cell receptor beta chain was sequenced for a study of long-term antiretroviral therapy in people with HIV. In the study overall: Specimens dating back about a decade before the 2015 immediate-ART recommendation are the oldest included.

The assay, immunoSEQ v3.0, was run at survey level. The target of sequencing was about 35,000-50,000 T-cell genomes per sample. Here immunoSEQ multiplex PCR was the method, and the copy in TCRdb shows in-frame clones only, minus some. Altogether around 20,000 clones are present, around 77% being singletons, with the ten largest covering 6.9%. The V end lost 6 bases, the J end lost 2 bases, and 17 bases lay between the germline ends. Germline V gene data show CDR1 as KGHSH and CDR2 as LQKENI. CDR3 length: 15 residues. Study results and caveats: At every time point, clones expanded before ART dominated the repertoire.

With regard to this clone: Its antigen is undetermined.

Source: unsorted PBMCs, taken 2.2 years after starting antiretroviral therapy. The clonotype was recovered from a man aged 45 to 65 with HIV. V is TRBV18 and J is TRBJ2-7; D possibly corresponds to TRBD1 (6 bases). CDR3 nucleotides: TGTGCCAGCTCTTCACAGGGAGAAGGGCCCTACGAGCAGTACTTC. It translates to CASSSQGEGPYEQYF.